Listed here are 15 T cell receptor beta chains from one sample, sequenced in a study of T cells and copy number aberrations in small-cell lung cancer. TCRdb's table, derived via immunoSEQ multiplex PCR, lists solely in-frame clones and lacks some. Of around 2,000 clones listed, about four fifths are singletons. Sequencing input: normal tissue next to the tumor. The receptors stem from a man aged 45-65 years with small cell lung cancer.

The V call is TRBV28, the J call TRBJ2-1, with 9 nucleotides matching TRBD2. This CDR3 region has 14 residues. V shed 3 bases and J 9 bases; nucleotides not matched to a gene: 6. Germline V CDR1 and CDR2: MDHEN, SYDVKM. CDR3 nucleotides: TGTGCCAGCAGTTTTGGCGGGAGGGGTCGTGAGCAGTTCTTC. This encodes CASSFGGRGREQFF.

The V and J genes are TRBV2 and TRBJ1-1, with D maybe TRBD1 (6 bases). Trimming cost V 3 bases and J 4 bases, with 12 bases left between them. CDR1 and CDR2 from the germline V gene are SNHLY and FYNNEI. This CDR3 spans 14 amino acids. For the CDR3, the DNA is TGTGCCAGCAGTGATGGGGGGCGGTTCACTGAAGCTTTCTTT. It is translated as CASSDGGRFTEAFF.

This clone showed up just once. This sequence joins TRBV2 and TRBJ2-5; 7 nucleotides align to TRBD1. There are 14 residues in the CDR3. The J segment lost 9 bases and the V segment lost 6 bases, leaving 13 bases of the junction unmatched. Germline CDR1 and CDR2: SNHLY and FYNNEI. DNA of the CDR3: TGTGCCAGCAGCCCCGGACAGGTGGTTGGGTCCCAGTACTTC. This encodes CASSPGQVVGSQYF.

This clone has only one observation. The chain's CDR3 is CASSFDRTSGNTIYF. Written as DNA, the CDR3 is TGTGCCAGCAGCTTCGACAGAACCTCTGGAAACACCATATATTTT. This rearrangement joins TRBV5-4 to TRBJ1-3; possible D gene TRBD1, 5 bases. The V gene lost 2 bases and the J gene lost 0 bases, with 9 bases spanning the gap. The CDR3 has 15 residues. Germline lookup yields CDR1 SGHNT and CDR2 YYREEE (reference sequence).

The V and J genes are TRBV30 and TRBJ1-3; D uncertain. The V and J ends lost 0 bases and 0 bases respectively, with 9 bases between them. The CDR3 loop spans 15 amino acids. Germline CDR1 and CDR2: GTSNPN and SVGIG (reference sequence). The CDR3 coding sequence is TGTGCCTGGAGTGTACCTATGGGCTCTGGAAACACCATATATTTT. Its protein is CAWSVPMGSGNTIYF.

The chain is built from TRBV5-1 and TRBJ2-1; D possibly corresponds to TRBD1 (6 bases). Germline CDR1 and CDR2: SGHRS and YFSETQ. Deletions cut 0 bases from V and 4 bases from J, with 8 bases between. CDR3 size: 14 residues. The CDR3 bases are TGCGCCAGCAGCTTGGGACAGGAATACAATGAGCAGTTCTTC. Its protein is CASSLGQEYNEQFF.

The V gene is TRBV27, the J gene TRBJ2-2; tentative D call: TRBD1 (6 bases). The CDR3 is made up of 15 amino acids. Germline lookup yields CDR1 MNHEY and CDR2 SMNVEV (reference sequence). Trimming took 5 bases from V and 5 from J, leaving 15 bases between them. The chain's CDR3 is CASSRTGFVTGELFF. CDR3 sequence (DNA): TGTGCCAGCAGTCGCACAGGGTTTGTTACCGGGGAGCTGTTTTTT.

The chain has TRBV7-9 and TRBJ1-1; 8 nucleotides agree with TRBD1. The ends lost 1 base at V and 5 bases at J; junction bases unmatched: 6. Germline V gene lookup returns CDR1 SEHNR and CDR2 FQNEAQ (reference sequence). The CDR3 loop spans 15 amino acids. This CDR3 is CASSLDTGGSTEAFF. CDR3 DNA sequence: TGTGCCAGCAGCTTAGATACAGGGGGAAGTACTGAAGCTTTCTTT. The whole variable domain, remainder taken from reference TRBV7-9 and TRBJ1-1, is DTGVSQNPRHKITKRGQNVTFRCDPISEHNRLYWYRQTLGQGPEFLTYFQNEAQLEKSRLLSDRFSAERPKGSFSTLEIQRTEQGDSAMYLCASSLDTGGSTEAFFGQGTRLTVV.

The CDR3 DNA follows: TGTGCCTGGAGTGTACGGGGCGGATCCTACAATGAGCAGTTCTTC. Residues: CAWSVRGGSYNEQFF. The chain joins TRBV30 to TRBJ2-1; D tentatively reads TRBD1 or TRBD2 (5 bases each). V lost 0 bases to trimming and J lost 1 base, with 10 bases between them. Germline V gives CDR1 GTSNPN, CDR2 SVGIG (reference sequence). The CDR3 spans 15 residues. The full variable domain, rest sourced from reference TRBV30 and TRBJ2-1, is SQTIHQWPATLVQPVGSPLSLECTVEGTSNPNLYWYRQAAGRGLQLLFYSVGIGQISSEVPQNLSASRPQDRQFILSSKKLLLSDSGFYLCAWSVRGGSYNEQFFGPGTRLTVL.

V usage is TRBV9 and J usage is TRBJ2-4; the D is unclear. CDR3 length: 14 residues. V was pared by 0 bases and J by 5 bases, with 9 bases between. Per the germline V gene, CDR1 is SGDLS and CDR2 is YYNGEE. The CDR3: CASSVEGTQNIQYF. The CDR3 bases are TGTGCCAGCAGCGTAGAGGGTACTCAAAACATTCAGTACTTC.

The J gene is TRBJ2-5, the V gene TRBV7-9, with 9 bases fitting TRBD2. V trimming: 6 bases; J trimming: 2 bases; junction bases outside the gene matches: 7. The CDR3 contains 15 residues. The germline V gene encodes CDR1 SEHNR and CDR2 FQNEAQ (reference sequence). CDR3 sequence: CASRSGLAGQETQYF. The CDR3 DNA reads as TGTGCCAGCAGGTCGGGCCTAGCGGGACAAGAGACCCAGTACTTC. Filled out from reference TRBV7-9 and TRBJ2-5, the complete variable domain reads DTGVSQNPRHKITKRGQNVTFRCDPISEHNRLYWYRQTLGQGPEFLTYFQNEAQLEKSRLLSDRFSAERPKGSFSTLEIQRTEQGDSAMYLCASRSGLAGQETQYFGPGTRLLVL.

The chain is built from TRBV19 and TRBJ1-5, with TRBD1 as a possible D gene (5 bases). Trimming took off 2 bases at V and 0 bases at J, with 8 bases between the two ends. The CDR3 has 15 amino acids. Germline assignment: CDR1 LNHDA and CDR2 SQIVND (reference sequence). CDR3 sequence (DNA): TGTGCCAGTAGTATAACCGGGGGTAGCAATCAGCCCCAGCATTTT. It specifies CASSITGGSNQPQHF.

This chain connects TRBV9 to TRBJ1-3; D is uncertain. The CDR3 extends over 15 amino acids. Trimming removed 0 bases at V and 0 bases at J, with 7 bases between. Germline V lookup: CDR1 SGDLS, CDR2 YYNGEE. The CDR3 DNA sequence: TGTGCCAGCAGCGTAGCAACAGACTCTGGAAACACCATATATTTT. Its protein product is CASSVATDSGNTIYF.

The chain is built from TRBV28 and TRBJ1-1; 9 bases line up with TRBD1. The CDR3 loop spans 15 amino acids. The J segment lost 4 bases and the V segment lost 1 base, leaving 4 bases of the junction unmatched. Germline V lookup: CDR1 MDHEN, CDR2 SYDVKM. The CDR3 DNA follows: TGTGCCAGCAGTTTATTGACAGGGGGAGTCACTGAAGCTTTCTTT. Amino acids: CASSLLTGGVTEAFF.

J is TRBJ1-1 and V is TRBV28; 8 bases line up with TRBD1. With 6 bases clipped from V and 7 bases from J, the junction kept 7 bases outside the gene matches. The CDR3 runs 13 residues. Germline V gene data show CDR1 as MDHEN and CDR2 as SYDVKM. The DNA of the CDR3 is TGTGCCAGCAGCCCCTTAGGACAGGGTGAAGCTTTCTTT. Translating gives CASSPLGQGEAFF.